This is a list of T cell receptor beta chains from one sample in a study of blood T cells in healthy people across ages. TCRdb re-called the 5' RACE reads with MiXCR, one entry per CDR3 protein. The data show some 1.1 million distinct CDR3 sequences, around two fifths seen once. Material: blood. These receptors were collected from a man between 18 and 35 years old in good health. CDR3s include the opening cysteine and the closing phenylalanine or tryptophan.

CDR3 protein,V gene
CASKARGTQYF,TRBV6-5
CSAGKGGLSYNSPLHF,TRBV20-1
CSASTSGGYNEQYF,TRBV20-1
CASRGSWIGHTEAFF,TRBV7-2
CASGLRTGSTDTQYF,TRBV4-1
CSASWQGSEKLFF,TRBV20-1
CSAQGLDSSTDTQYF,TRBV20-1
CASRGHQNTEAFF,TRBV6-2/TRBV6-3
CSASFLSLEGYTF,TRBV20-1
CASPYLGFPNYGYTF,TRBV7-2
CASSQGRQGVYTGELFF,TRBV4-3
CASGLVLGTRGYNEQFF,TRBV12-5
CAISESKGAQYF,TRBV10-3
CASTRRVAGGQPQHF,TRBV2
CASSNRQDYDYTF,TRBV7-9
CSANRGQGEAFF,TRBV20-1
CASSSQGDDSPLHF,TRBV27
CASSSAGTLDTGDLFF,TRBV5-1
CSAPRQGSYEQFF,TRBV20-1
CASSARQGTNTEAFF,TRBV7-2
CASSFPPESDTQYF,TRBV7-9
CASSPQGDIQETQYF,TRBV6-5
CASKTDRHTGELFF,TRBV5-1
CSAREALEETQYF,TRBV20-1
CSARERADHYNEQFF,TRBV20-1
CASSLDSELPFRNEQFF,TRBV5-1
CASVTGEYNEQFF,TRBV18
CASRRDSSTNEKLFF,TRBV7-9
CASSLSRGNLYGYTF,TRBV27
CASSQDKGGMSSYNSPLHF,TRBV4-3
CSARDIKQGWRNTEAFF,TRBV20-1
CSAAQGSISYGYTF,TRBV20-1
CASSHIDSFGGELFF,TRBV14
CSAAIPGAEQFF,TRBV20-1
CASMEGAGNTIYF,TRBV9
CASTRDTSYEQYF,TRBV2
CASTLSHTEAFF,TRBV6-6
CASSYDILVGTTEAFF,TRBV6-5
CASTNRQGKAAFF,TRBV2
CASGEGFGTEAFF,TRBV11-2